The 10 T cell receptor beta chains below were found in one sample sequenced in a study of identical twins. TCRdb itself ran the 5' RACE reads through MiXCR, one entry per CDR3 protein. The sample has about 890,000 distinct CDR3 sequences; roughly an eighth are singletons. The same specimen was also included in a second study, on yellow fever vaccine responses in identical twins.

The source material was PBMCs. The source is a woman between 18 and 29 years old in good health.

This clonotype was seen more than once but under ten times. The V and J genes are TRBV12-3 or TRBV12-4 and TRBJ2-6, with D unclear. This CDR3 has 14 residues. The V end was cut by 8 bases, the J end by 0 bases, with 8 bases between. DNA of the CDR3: TGTGCCAGCCACAGCCACTCTGGGGCCAACGTCCTGACTTTC. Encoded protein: CASHSHSGANVLTF.

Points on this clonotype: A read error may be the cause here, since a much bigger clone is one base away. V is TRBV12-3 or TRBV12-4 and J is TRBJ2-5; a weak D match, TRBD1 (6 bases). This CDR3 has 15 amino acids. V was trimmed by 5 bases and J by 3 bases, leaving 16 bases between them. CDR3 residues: CASSVRGSGEETQYF. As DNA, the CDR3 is TGTGCCAGCAGTGTTCGCGGGTCAGGGGAAGAGACCCAGTACTTC.

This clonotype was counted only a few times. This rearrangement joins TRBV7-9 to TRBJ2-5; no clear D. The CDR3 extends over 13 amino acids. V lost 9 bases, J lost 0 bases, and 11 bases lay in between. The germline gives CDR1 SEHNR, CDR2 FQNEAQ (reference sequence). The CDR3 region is CARGRVDQETQYF. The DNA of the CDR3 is TGTGCCAGGGGCCGTGTCGACCAAGAGACCCAGTACTTC. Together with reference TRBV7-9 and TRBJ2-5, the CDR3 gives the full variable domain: DTGVSQNPRHKITKRGQNVTFRCDPISEHNRLYWYRQTLGQGPEFLTYFQNEAQLEKSRLLSDRFSAERPKGSFSTLEIQRTEQGDSAMYLCARGRVDQETQYFGPGTRLLVL.

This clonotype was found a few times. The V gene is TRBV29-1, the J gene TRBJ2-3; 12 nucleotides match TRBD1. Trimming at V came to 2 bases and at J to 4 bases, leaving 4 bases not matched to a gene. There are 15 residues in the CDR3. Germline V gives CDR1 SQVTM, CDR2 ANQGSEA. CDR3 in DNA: TGCAGCGTTGAACCAGGGACAGGGGGCTCAGATACGCAGTATTTT. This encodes CSVEPGTGGSDTQYF.

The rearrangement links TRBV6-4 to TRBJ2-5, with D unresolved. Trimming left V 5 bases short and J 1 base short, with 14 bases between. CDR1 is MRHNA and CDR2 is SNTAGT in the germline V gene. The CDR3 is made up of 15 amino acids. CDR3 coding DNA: TGTGCCAGCAGTTTAGGGCCAAGCACCCAAGAGACCCAGTACTTC. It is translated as CASSLGPSTQETQYF.

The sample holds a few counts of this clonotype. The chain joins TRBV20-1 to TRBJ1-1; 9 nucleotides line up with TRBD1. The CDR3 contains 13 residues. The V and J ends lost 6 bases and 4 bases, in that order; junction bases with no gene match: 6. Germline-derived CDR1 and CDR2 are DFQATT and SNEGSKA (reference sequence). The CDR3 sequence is CSARQGEGTEAFF. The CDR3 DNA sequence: TGCAGTGCCAGACAGGGGGAGGGCACTGAAGCTTTCTTT.

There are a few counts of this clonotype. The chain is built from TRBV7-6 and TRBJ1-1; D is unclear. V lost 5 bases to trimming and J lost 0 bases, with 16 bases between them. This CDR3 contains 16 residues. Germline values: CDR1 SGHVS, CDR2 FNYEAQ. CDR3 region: CASSQHSGVLNTEAFF. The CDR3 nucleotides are TGTGCCAGCAGCCAACACTCCGGTGTTCTGAACACTGAAGCTTTCTTT. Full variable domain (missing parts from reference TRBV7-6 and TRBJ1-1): GAGVSQSPRYKVTKRGQDVALRCDPISGHVSLYWYRQALGQGPEFLTYFNYEAQQDKSGLPNDRFSAERPEGSISTLTIQRTEQRDSAMYRCASSQHSGVLNTEAFFGQGTRLTVV.

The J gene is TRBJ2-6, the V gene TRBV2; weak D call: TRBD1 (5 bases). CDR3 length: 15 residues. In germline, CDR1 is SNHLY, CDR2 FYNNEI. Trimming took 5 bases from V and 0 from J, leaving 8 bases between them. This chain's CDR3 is CASSRQSSGANVLTF. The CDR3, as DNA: TGTGCCAGCAGTCGACAGAGCTCTGGGGCCAACGTCCTGACTTTC.

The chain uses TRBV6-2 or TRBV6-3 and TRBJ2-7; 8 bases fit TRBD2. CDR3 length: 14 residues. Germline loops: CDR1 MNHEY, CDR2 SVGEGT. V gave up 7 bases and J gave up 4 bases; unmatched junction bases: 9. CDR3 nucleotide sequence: TGTGCCAGCACCCCGGGACTAGTTTGGTACGAGCAGTACTTC. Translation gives CASTPGLVWYEQYF.

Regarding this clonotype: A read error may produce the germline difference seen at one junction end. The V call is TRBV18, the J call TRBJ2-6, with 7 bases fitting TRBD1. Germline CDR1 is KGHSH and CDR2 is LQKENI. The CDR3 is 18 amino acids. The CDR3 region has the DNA TGTGCCGGCTCACTACGGGACAGCGCTGCCTCTGGGGCCAACGTCCTGACTTTC. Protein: CAGSLRDSAASGANVLTF.